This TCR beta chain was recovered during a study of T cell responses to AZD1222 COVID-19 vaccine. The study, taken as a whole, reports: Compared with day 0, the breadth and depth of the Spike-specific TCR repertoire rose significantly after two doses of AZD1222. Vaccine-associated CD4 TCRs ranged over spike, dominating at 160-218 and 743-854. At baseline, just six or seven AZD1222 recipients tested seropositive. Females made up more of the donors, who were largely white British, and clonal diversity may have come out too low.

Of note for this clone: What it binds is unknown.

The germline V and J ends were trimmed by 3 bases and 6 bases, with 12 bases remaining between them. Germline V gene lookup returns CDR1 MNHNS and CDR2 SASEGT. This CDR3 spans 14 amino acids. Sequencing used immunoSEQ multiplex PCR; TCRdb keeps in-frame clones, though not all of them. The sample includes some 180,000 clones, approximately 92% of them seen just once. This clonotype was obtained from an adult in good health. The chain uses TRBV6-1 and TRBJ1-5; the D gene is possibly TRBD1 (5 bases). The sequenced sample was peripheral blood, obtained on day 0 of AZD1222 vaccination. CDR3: CASSDPPGVQPQHF. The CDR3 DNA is TGTGCCAGCAGTGACCCCCCGGGGGTTCAGCCCCAGCATTTT.